This T cell receptor beta chain appears in the sequencing data of a study of OX40 agonist ivuxolimab in advanced cancers. Turning to the study itself: Having had anti-PD-1, anti-PD-L1 or anti-CTLA-4 therapy before was allowed, and approximately 40% had some. Partial responses were observed in three patients, of whom one had hepatocellular carcinoma and two had cutaneous melanoma. Findings and caveats of the study: Average numbers of expanded clones were greater in CD8+ T cells than in CD4+. The antigen specificity of the peripheral T cells (those that were expanded) was not determined.

Only in-frame clones appear in the TCRdb table, and some are missing; sequencing was by immunoSEQ multiplex PCR. The data hold more than 25,000 clones, with around 79% observed a single time. V was trimmed by 0 bases and J by 5 bases, leaving 15 bases between them. The CDR3 extends over 16 amino acids. The germline CDR1 and CDR2 sequences are SGHRS and YFSETQ. In its sample, this clone was seen a few times. Its antigen is as yet unknown. Sequenced material: CD4+ or CD8+ T cells sorted from blood, taken in a trial of the OX40 agonist ivuxolimab. The receptor's source is an adult with an advanced solid tumor such as melanoma, head and neck, liver or kidney cancer. V gene TRBV5-1 combines with J gene TRBJ1-5; a weak D match, TRBD1 (6 bases). In nucleotides, the CDR3 is TGCGCCAGCAGCTTGGCCAAGGTGGCAGGGGATCAGCCCCAGCATTTT. Protein product: CASSLAKVAGDQPQHF.